This T cell receptor (beta chain) was identified during a study of blood T cells in healthy people across ages. General observations from the study: Possibly, changes in expanded clonotypes were confounded because donor CMV status was unknown.

Primers used in a second PCR of roughly 6 to 11 cycles were a sample-barcoded 5' primer and a J-beta primer mix. Each cDNA molecule, via a template-switch adaptor with 12 random nucleotides, was tagged. TCRdb recomputed calls from the 5' RACE reads with MiXCR, one row per CDR3 protein. The table lists 1,300,000 or so distinct CDR3 sequences, approximately 59% of them singletons, with about 6.3% in the top ten. Healthy Caucasian individuals from Russia aged 6 to 90 were enrolled as donors. This clonotype has a single count. No antigen is known for it. Germline V lookup: CDR1 LNHNV, CDR2 YYDKDF (reference sequence). Trimming removed 5 bases at V and 3 bases at J, with 23 bases between. This CDR3 has 18 amino acids.

Sequencing was done on a sample of blood. The TCR originated in a man between 18 and 35 years old in good health. The gene calls are TRBV15 and TRBJ1-5; the D gene is possibly TRBD1 (5 bases). CDR3 loop: CATSPPSAGLSLNQPQHF. CDR3 in DNA: TGTGCCACCAGCCCCCCTTCCGCAGGGCTCTCCCTCAATCAGCCCCAGCATTTT. Supplemented by reference TRBV15 and TRBJ1-5, the full variable domain reads DAMVIQNPRYQVTQFGKPVTLSCSQTLNHNVMYWYQQKSSQAPKLLFHYYDKDFNNEADTPDNFQSRRPNTSFCFLDIRSPGLGDTAMYLCATSPPSAGLSLNQPQHFGDGTRLSIL.